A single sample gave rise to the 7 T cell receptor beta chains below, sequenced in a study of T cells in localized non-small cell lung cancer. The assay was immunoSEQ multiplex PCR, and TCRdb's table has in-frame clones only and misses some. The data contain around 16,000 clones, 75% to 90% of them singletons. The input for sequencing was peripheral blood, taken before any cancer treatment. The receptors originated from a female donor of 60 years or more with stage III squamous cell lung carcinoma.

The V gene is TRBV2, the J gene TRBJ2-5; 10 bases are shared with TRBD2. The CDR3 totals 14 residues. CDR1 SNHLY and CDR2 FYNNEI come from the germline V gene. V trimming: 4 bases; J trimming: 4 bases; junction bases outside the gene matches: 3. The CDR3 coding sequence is TGTGCCAGCAGTGCCGGACTAGCGGCAGAGACCCAGTACTTC. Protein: CASSAGLAAETQYF.

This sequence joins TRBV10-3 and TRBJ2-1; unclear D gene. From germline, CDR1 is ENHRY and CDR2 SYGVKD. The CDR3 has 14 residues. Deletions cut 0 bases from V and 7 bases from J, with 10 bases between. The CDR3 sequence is CAISESRGFNEQFF. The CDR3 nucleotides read TGTGCCATCAGTGAGTCGAGAGGATTTAATGAGCAGTTCTTC.

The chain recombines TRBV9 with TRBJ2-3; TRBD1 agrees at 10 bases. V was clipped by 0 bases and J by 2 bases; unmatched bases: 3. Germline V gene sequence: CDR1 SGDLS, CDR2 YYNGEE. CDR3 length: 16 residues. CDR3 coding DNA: TGTGCCAGCAGCGTAGCCGGGACAGGGGTCACAGATACGCAGTATTTT. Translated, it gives CASSVAGTGVTDTQYF.

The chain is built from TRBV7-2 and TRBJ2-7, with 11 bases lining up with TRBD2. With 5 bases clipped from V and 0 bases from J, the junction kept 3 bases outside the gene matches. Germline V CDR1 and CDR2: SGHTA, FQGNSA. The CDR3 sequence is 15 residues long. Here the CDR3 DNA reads TGTGCCAGCAGCGCCACTAGCGGGAGCTCCTACGAGCAGTACTTC. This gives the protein CASSATSGSSYEQYF.

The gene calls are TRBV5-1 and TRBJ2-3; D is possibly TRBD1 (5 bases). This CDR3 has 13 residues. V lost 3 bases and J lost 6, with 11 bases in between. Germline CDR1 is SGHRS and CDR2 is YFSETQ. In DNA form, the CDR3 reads TGCGCCAGCAGCTCTCAGGGTTGGGATACGCAGTATTTT. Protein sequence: CASSSQGWDTQYF.

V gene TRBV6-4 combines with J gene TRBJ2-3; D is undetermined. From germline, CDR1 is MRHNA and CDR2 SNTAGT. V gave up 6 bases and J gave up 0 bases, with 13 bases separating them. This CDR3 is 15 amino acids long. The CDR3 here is CASSLSWGSTDTQYF. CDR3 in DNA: TGTGCCAGCAGCCTCTCCTGGGGAAGCACAGATACGCAGTATTTT.

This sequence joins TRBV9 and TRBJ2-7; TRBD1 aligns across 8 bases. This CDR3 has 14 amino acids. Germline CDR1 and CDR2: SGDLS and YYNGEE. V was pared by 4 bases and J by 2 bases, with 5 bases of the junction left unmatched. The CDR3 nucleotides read TGTGCCAGCAGCCCTTGGACAGGGACCTACGAGCAGTACTTC. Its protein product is CASSPWTGTYEQYF.